This TCR beta chain was captured in a study of cytomegalovirus exposure and HLA in healthy donors (dated by TCRdb to 2017 to 2019). About the study as a whole: In an earlier analysis of roughly 590 of the donors, 250 to 300 Gb of sequence data and 120 million or so unique TCR beta sequences from roughly 180 million T cells were reported. The study was designed to test whether signatures of past pathogen exposure could be identified by cataloging public T cell receptors. Using immunosequencing, the study profiled T cell repertoires from about 620 subjects and related those repertoires to cytomegalovirus serostatus. The later analysis used no new phenotypic data to find candidate immune exposures, relying instead on TCR beta sequences and their occurrence across donors. Donor age, sex, ethnicity and CMV serostatus were compiled alongside the repertoire data. HLA typing included class I and class II loci at four-digit resolution. Genome-wide SNP genotypes for about three fifths of the roughly 700 donors were used in a later genetic analysis, which treated that subset as a discovery cohort. All discovery cohort repertoires had been generated using a single sequencing platform. An earlier analysis of 587 of the donors used high-throughput TCR beta sequencing to judge whether each TCR beta V gene segment behaved as functional or pseudogenic. Besides the first cohort of approximately 670 subjects, a separate validation cohort made up of 120 different subjects was used. Among the roughly 400 genotyped donors, approximately 76% belonged to the genetic ancestry cluster associated with self-reported Caucasian donors. Roughly 5 DR-DQ haplotypes were handled as single units for association and clustering, since linkage in the cohort was strong. About 300 gigabases of sequencing data and approximately 91 million unique TCR sequences made up an early release that covered under 750 HLA-typed donors. High-throughput TCR immunosequencing, statistical association of individual TCRs with disease status, and machine learning were combined to predict cytomegalovirus infection status. A later analysis re-examined previously published TCR beta repertoires from about 700 donors and added high-resolution HLA genotyping to investigate patterns of TCR occurrence. Across about 380 genotyped donors of the cohort, an average of roughly 250,000 unique TCR beta nucleotide sequences per donor were sequenced, and roughly a sixth of those sequences were non-productive. Typing coverage varied by locus: about 620-630 donors for A, B, C, DRB1 and DQB1; some 520 for DQA1; some 610 for DPA1; approximately 490 for DPB1. Broader findings and caveats from the paper: The cohort was sequenced for TCR beta chains only, and without alpha or paired-chain data the features that could be detected were limited. Several of the top co-occurrence clusters appeared to be linked to parvovirus B19, influenza, CMV and Epstein-Barr virus, according to a later analysis. A group of highly shared sequence variants was considered likely to be a technical artifact of the sequencing pipeline. In both the original and validation cohorts, the classifier was reported to diagnose cytomegalovirus status with high specificity and sensitivity. For the cohort, immune exposure information was limited to CMV serostatus. Broadly in line with IMGT annotations, most TCR beta V segments showed up in productive rearrangements about 87% or about 30% of the time in an earlier analysis of several hundred of the donors. Compared with equally common non-associated chains, HLA-associated TCR beta chains in a later analysis were more clonally expanded and had lower generation probabilities. Assigning TCR associations to individual alleles was difficult when HLA alleles, especially DR and DQ, strongly co-occurred. V-gene and J-gene trimming of TCR beta chains was associated with a missense DCLRE1C variant in a later genetic analysis, and the association was replicated in an independent cohort. While some public TCRs were present in many individuals, most TCR sequences turned up only very rarely across donors. The study gave a list of some 150 TCR beta chains associated with cytomegalovirus. Three of the identified cytomegalovirus-associated TCR beta chains were confirmed in vitro to be specific for cytomegalovirus antigens. HLA typing was unavailable for some donors at each locus, so association tests used only the typed subset. Linkage disequilibrium might explain the correlated functional status among segregating V segments, but an unknown experimental factor could not be ruled out. A later analysis found that most CMV-associated TCR beta chains appeared HLA-restricted, with HLA associations seemingly driven largely by CMV exposure. Some IMGT-functional V segments, including TRBV6-2 and TRBV6-3, could not be distinguished by the 87-base-pair reads and were therefore excluded. A later analysis found that TCR association rates varied across HLA loci, with DRB1 alleles showing the most associated TCRs and HLA-C alleles the fewest. Because counts were too low, seventeen rarely observed V segments, including chromosome 9 orphons, were excluded from the earlier analysis of 587 of the donors. It was suggested by the authors that the approach could potentially be generalized to other disease states and immunological phenotypes. A later analysis associated about 16,000 TCR beta sequences with specific HLA alleles at a false discovery rate of 0.05. A later genetic analysis reported fewer N-insertions in productive TCRs among donors in an Asian-associated ancestry cluster than the roughly 700-donor mean. The presence/absence analyses assumed that sequencing depth was roughly uniform across donors, and that assumption may not be true. A further reported finding was that TCR beta sequences accurately predicted the HLA-A and HLA-B alleles for most subjects in the first cohort.

Regarding this clone: It lacks a known antigen.

Library creation used the immunoSEQ multiplex PCR assay. For the multiplex PCR, a mixture combining 60 forward primers for TCR Vbeta segments and 13 reverse primers for TCR Jbeta segments was used. A multiplex PCR assay on genomic DNA amplified the CDR3 region of rearranged TCR beta genes. The Illumina HiSeq System was used to sequence the amplified TCR beta libraries as 87-base-pair reads. As for the original processing: A later analysis tallied roughly 78 million unique TCR beta chains across the 666 repertoires, and around 12 million of those chains were shared by two or more donors. Raw reads were error-corrected and collapsed into unique sequences by a nearest-neighbor algorithm in which closely related sequences were merged to remove PCR and sequencing errors. CDR3 sequences were aligned to IMGT reference sequences to assign V, D and J gene segments. For a sequence to be retained, a match of at least six nucleotides was required to both a V gene segment and a J gene segment. A rearrangement counted as productive if the CDR3 had no stop codons and remained in frame with V and J, and every other rearrangement counted as non-productive. Following IMGT convention, CDR3 was defined as the stretch from the second conserved V-encoded cysteine up to the conserved J-encoded phenylalanine. Sequences without an unambiguous match to a single V gene segment were excluded from the earlier analysis of almost 600 of the donors. In an earlier analysis of more than 500 of the donors, a V segment was called functional when productive rearrangements were above 56.7%, and segregating when the standard deviation between donors exceeded 5%. A statistical classification framework was built for diagnosing cytomegalovirus status from the catalog of TCR beta chain sequences. In a later analysis, TCR nucleotide sequences were compared against IMGT/GENE-DB human TR gene sequences so that V and J genes could be assigned. A later analysis assigned CDR3 sequences and most-parsimonious VDJ recombination scenarios with the TCRdist pipeline. In a later analysis, every TCR beta chain was defined by the combination of its CDR3 amino acid sequence and its V-gene family, and reads without a unique V-gene family were dropped. In a later analysis, several hundred highly shared, low-generation-probability nucleotide sequences were removed to address suspected cross-contamination and a sequencing artifact. In a later analysis, a clonal expansion index was calculated for each public chain from normalized within-repertoire ranks of inferred template counts. A later analysis computed generation probabilities with a VDJ recombination model fitted to out-of-frame rearrangements, and checked the results against IGoR. In a later analysis, TCR-TCR, TCR-HLA and TCR-CMV co-occurrence was scored with hypergeometric tests, and a repertoire-size bias correction was applied to TCR pairs. To estimate false discovery rates, a later analysis permuted the HLA or CMV assignments 20 times. In a later analysis, co-occurring TCRs were grouped using DBSCAN, and TCRdist sequence similarity was added for clustering within HLA-allele-positive subsets. Repertoires with fewer than 30,000 or more than 120,000 public chains, plus five repertoires with anomalous nucleotide sharing, were excluded from co-occurrence clustering. TCRdb obtained this table from immuneACCESS and retained in-frame rearrangements with V and J assigned. These tables miss some clones; where compared with another copy, unresolved V genes account for less than half of the shortfall, and the remainder is unexplained. V, J and clone size reflect that table, while D and trimming were determined from the DNA. The record for this sample contains just over 20,000 clones. Clones ranked in the top ten supply 22% of the sample.

V loses 5 bases at its end and J loses 2 bases; junction bases beyond the gene matches: 7. The germline V gene (reference sequence) yields SEHNR for CDR1 and FQNEAQ for CDR2. Its CDR3 holds 15 amino acids, cysteine through phenylalanine. Kept here is only the CDR3 DNA, which spans 45 bases and is read in frame from base 1. The cohort comprised 670 or so healthy bone marrow donors. At the time of sampling, every cohort member was nominally healthy, though immune exposures that went unrecorded were likely present. The donor tested CMV seropositive, placing the donor among the 289 seropositive members of the cohort. Each donor provided a peripheral blood sample, and peripheral blood mononuclear cells were used for TCR beta sequencing. The Qiagen DNeasy Blood Extraction Kit was used to extract genomic DNA from the blood cell samples.

The sequence was collected from a man between 60 and 75 years old in good health and CMV-seropositive. The sample was PBMCs. The chain uses TRBV7-9 and TRBJ2-3; 7 central bases correspond to TRBD1. The CDR3 region: CASSLWTGNTDTQYF. The nucleotide sequence reads as follows: TGTGCCAGCAGCCTCTGGACAGGCAACACAGATACGCAGTATTTT. Beyond the CDR3, the reference TRBV7-9 and TRBJ2-3 genes provide the residues; the full variable domain reads: DTGVSQNPRHKITKRGQNVTFRCDPISEHNRLYWYRQTLGQGPEFLTYFQNEAQLEKSRLLSDRFSAERPKGSFSTLEIQRTEQGDSAMYLCASSLWTGNTDTQYFGPGTRLTVL.